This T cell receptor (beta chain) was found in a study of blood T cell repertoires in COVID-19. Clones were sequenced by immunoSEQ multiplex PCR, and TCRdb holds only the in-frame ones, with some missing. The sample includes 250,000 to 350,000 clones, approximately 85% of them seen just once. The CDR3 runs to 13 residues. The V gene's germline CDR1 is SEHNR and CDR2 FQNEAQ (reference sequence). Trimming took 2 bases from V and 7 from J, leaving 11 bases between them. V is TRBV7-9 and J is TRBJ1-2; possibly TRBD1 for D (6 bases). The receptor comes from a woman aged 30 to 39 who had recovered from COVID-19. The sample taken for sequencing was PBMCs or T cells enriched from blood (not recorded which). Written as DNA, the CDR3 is TGTGCCAGCAGCTTAACAGGGATGGGTGGCTACACCTTC. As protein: CASSLTGMGGYTF.